Ten or more counts support the clone carrying this T cell receptor (beta chain). This sample was taken from a study of T cells after yellow fever vaccination. Production of TCR cDNA was by 5'RACE template switching, which also added a universal primer site and UMIs. TCRdb reprocessed the 5' RACE reads with MiXCR, giving one entry per CDR3 protein. This table holds hundreds of thousands of distinct CDR3 sequences, under 7.5% found once. The CDR3 is 15 amino acids. Germline V gene data show CDR1 as SNHLY and CDR2 as FYNNEI. The V gene lost 4 bases and the J gene lost 0 bases, with 11 bases spanning the gap.

Sequenced here: PBMCs, sampled 5 days after the yellow fever booster vaccination. This TCR was recovered from a man younger than 45 who received the YFV17D yellow fever vaccine. The genes are TRBV2 and TRBJ2-3; D gene uncertain. The chain's CDR3 is CASSGRVRSTDTQYF. The CDR3 DNA sequence: TGTGCCAGCAGTGGTAGGGTCAGGAGCACAGATACGCAGTATTTT.